A selection of T cell receptor beta chains follows, all from one sample in a study of shared clonotypes between healthy human individuals. The repertoire was sequenced with immunoSEQ multiplex PCR; TCRdb's copy has only in-frame clones and lacks some. The sample contains 2,100,000 or so clones, around 95% of which appear only once. The sequencing input was naive CD4+ T cells sorted from blood. The receptors here all came from a man between 18 and 29 years old in good health. The CDR3 runs from the conserved cysteine through the conserved F or W. D genes are given only for firm matches. Clone size, where shown, is once, few, many, or a class for clones that have expanded.

V gene: TRBV28
J gene: TRBJ2-7
clone size: NA
D gene: NA
CDR3 DNA: TGTGCCAGCAGTTTCGGCAGCGTTGGCGAGCAGTACTTC
CDR3 protein: CASSFGSVGEQYF

V gene: TRBV18
J gene: TRBJ2-2
clone size: NA
D gene: TRBD1
CDR3 DNA: TGTGCCAGCTCACCCGACAATTTACAGGGGCACGGGGAGCTGTTTTTT
CDR3 protein: CASSPDNLQGHGELFF

V gene: TRBV28
J gene: TRBJ2-3
clone size: NA
D gene: NA
CDR3 DNA: TGTGCCAGCACCTTAGGGGGGAAGAGGAATACGCAGTATTTT
CDR3 protein: CASTLGGKRNTQYF

V gene: TRBV6-1
J gene: TRBJ2-7
clone size: NA
D gene: NA
CDR3 DNA: TGTGCCAGCAGTACTAGCTTTCGCTACGAGCAGTACTTC
CDR3 protein: CASSTSFRYEQYF

V gene: TRBV18
J gene: TRBJ2-7
clone size: NA
D gene: NA
CDR3 DNA: TGTGCCAGCTCACCGGGAGAGAAAGCCTACGAGCAGTACTTC
CDR3 protein: CASSPGEKAYEQYF

V gene: TRBV7-9
J gene: TRBJ2-7
clone size: NA
D gene: NA
CDR3 DNA: TGTGCCAGCAGCTTAGTGGGCAGCATGGGCTACGAGCAGTACTTC
CDR3 protein: CASSLVGSMGYEQYF

V gene: TRBV29-1
J gene: TRBJ2-5
clone size: NA
D gene: NA
CDR3 DNA: TGCAGCGGAGGGGGAGAGACCCAGTACTTC
CDR3 protein: CSGGGETQYF

V gene: TRBV7-9
J gene: TRBJ1-4
clone size: NA
D gene: TRBD1
CDR3 DNA: TGTGCCAGCAGCCTTTACCGGGGACAGGGAAGTGAAAAACTGTTTTTT
CDR3 protein: CASSLYRGQGSEKLFF

V gene: TRBV25-1
J gene: TRBJ2-1
clone size: NA
D gene: NA
CDR3 DNA: TGTGCCAGCAGTGCCAACAATGAGCAGTTCTTC
CDR3 protein: CASSANNEQFF

V gene: TRBV6-1
J gene: TRBJ2-3
clone size: NA
D gene: NA
CDR3 DNA: TGTGCCAGCACTTGGGCAGATACGCAGTATTTT
CDR3 protein: CASTWADTQYF

V gene: TRBV4-1
J gene: TRBJ1-6
clone size: once
D gene: TRBD1
CDR3 DNA: TGCGCCAGCAGCCAAAGTAGTGGCCGGGACAGCAAAAGGTCACCCCTCCACTTT
CDR3 protein: CASSQSSGRDSKRSPLHF

V gene: TRBV11-1
J gene: TRBJ1-6
clone size: NA
D gene: NA
CDR3 DNA: TGTGCCAGCAGCTTAGACCGGACCGTCGGTAATTCACCCCTCCACTTT
CDR3 protein: CASSLDRTVGNSPLHF

V gene: TRBV7-7
J gene: TRBJ1-5
clone size: NA
D gene: NA
CDR3 DNA: TGTGCTAGCAGCTTTAAAGGGATGGGCAATCAGCCCCAGCATTTT
CDR3 protein: CASSFKGMGNQPQHF

V gene: TRBV4-3
J gene: TRBJ2-3
clone size: NA
D gene: NA
CDR3 DNA: TGCGCCAGCAGCCAAGATTGGGCGAAAACAGATACGCAGTATTTT
CDR3 protein: CASSQDWAKTDTQYF

V gene: TRBV6-1
J gene: TRBJ1-4
clone size: NA
D gene: NA
CDR3 DNA: TGTGCCAGCAGTGAAGTGGTGGACGAAAAACTGTTTTTT
CDR3 protein: CASSEVVDEKLFF

V gene: TRBV4-1
J gene: TRBJ1-3
clone size: NA
D gene: NA
CDR3 DNA: TGCGCCAGCAGCCTCTTGGGCCTCTCTGGAAACACCATATATTTT
CDR3 protein: CASSLLGLSGNTIYF

V gene: TRBV5-1
J gene: TRBJ2-7
clone size: NA
D gene: TRBD1
CDR3 DNA: TGCGCCAGCAGCCCCGCCCCGGGACAGTCCTACGAGCAGTACTTC
CDR3 protein: CASSPAPGQSYEQYF

V gene: TRBV11-2
J gene: TRBJ1-3
clone size: NA
D gene: NA
CDR3 DNA: TGTGCCAGCAGCTTAACAGGGCAAGCTGGAAACACCATATATTTT
CDR3 protein: CASSLTGQAGNTIYF

V gene: TRBV25-1
J gene: TRBJ2-1
clone size: NA
D gene: NA
CDR3 DNA: TGTGCCAGCACCCGAAAGGGGGGCTATGAGCAGTTCTTC
CDR3 protein: CASTRKGGYEQFF

V gene: TRBV21-1
J gene: TRBJ2-7
clone size: NA
D gene: NA
CDR3 DNA: TGTGCCAGCACGGGCAGGGGACACGAGCAGTACTTC
CDR3 protein: CASTGRGHEQYF

V gene: TRBV7-9
J gene: TRBJ1-2
clone size: once
D gene: NA
CDR3 DNA: TGTGCCAGCAGCTTAATGGAAGTGATCTATGGCTACACCTTC
CDR3 protein: CASSLMEVIYGYTF

V gene: TRBV10-1
J gene: TRBJ2-1
clone size: NA
D gene: NA
CDR3 DNA: TGCGCCGGCAGTGAGGAGGCCCGTACTGAGCAGTTCTTC
CDR3 protein: CAGSEEARTEQFF

V gene: TRBV7-2
J gene: TRBJ2-5
clone size: once
D gene: NA
CDR3 DNA: TGTGCCAGCACTCTGACGACAGTTCAAGAGACCCAGTACTTC
CDR3 protein: CASTLTTVQETQYF

V gene: TRBV10-3
J gene: TRBJ2-7
clone size: NA
D gene: TRBD1
CDR3 DNA: TGTGCCATCAGTGAGTCGACGGGACAGGGCTACGAGCAGTACTTC
CDR3 protein: CAISESTGQGYEQYF

V gene: TRBV10-3
J gene: TRBJ2-7
clone size: NA
D gene: TRBD1
CDR3 DNA: TGTGCCATCAGTGATATAAGACAGGGTACGAGCTCCTACGAGCAGTACTTC
CDR3 protein: CAISDIRQGTSSYEQYF

V gene: TRBV4-1
J gene: TRBJ1-2
clone size: NA
D gene: TRBD1
CDR3 DNA: TGCGCCAGCAGCGGAAAATTTACAGGGGCCGATGACTATGGCTACACCTTC
CDR3 protein: CASSGKFTGADDYGYTF

V gene: TRBV10-1
J gene: TRBJ1-1
clone size: NA
D gene: NA
CDR3 DNA: TGCGCCACTATGGACGGAATGAACACTGAAGCTTTCTTT
CDR3 protein: CATMDGMNTEAFF

V gene: TRBV7-2
J gene: TRBJ2-7
clone size: few
D gene: TRBD1
CDR3 DNA: TGTGCCAGCAGCCTGCACTGGACAGGTTCGGACGAGCAGTACTTC
CDR3 protein: CASSLHWTGSDEQYF

V gene: TRBV28
J gene: TRBJ1-4
clone size: NA
D gene: NA
CDR3 DNA: TGTGCCAGCAGTTTAACCCGGACAGCCCCTCGCCTGTTTTTT
CDR3 protein: CASSLTRTAPRLFF

V gene: TRBV29-1
J gene: TRBJ2-3
clone size: NA
D gene: NA
CDR3 DNA: TGCAGCGTTGATACGGCTAGTCGGTTAGGTACGCAGTATTTT
CDR3 protein: CSVDTASRLGTQYF

V gene: TRBV6-1
J gene: TRBJ1-2
clone size: NA
D gene: NA
CDR3 DNA: TGTGCCAGCAGGAAAGAGACGGACCCAACTTATGGCTACACCTTC
CDR3 protein: CASRKETDPTYGYTF

V gene: TRBV6-6
J gene: TRBJ1-1
clone size: NA
D gene: TRBD1
CDR3 DNA: TGTGCCAGCAGTTCCCAGGGGGCCGGCACTGAAGCTTTCTTT
CDR3 protein: CASSSQGAGTEAFF

V gene: TRBV10-3
J gene: TRBJ1-2
clone size: once
D gene: NA
CDR3 DNA: TGTGCCATCAGTGAAGCCGTCTATGGCTACACCTTC
CDR3 protein: CAISEAVYGYTF

V gene: TRBV5-4
J gene: TRBJ1-2
clone size: NA
D gene: TRBD1
CDR3 DNA: TGTGCCGATGGGGAGGGAATACCGGGACAGGGTGGCTACACCTTC
CDR3 protein: CADGEGIPGQGGYTF

V gene: TRBV5-6
J gene: TRBJ1-2
clone size: NA
D gene: NA
CDR3 DNA: TGTGCCAGCAGTCCTGGACAGAACGGCTATGGCTACACCTTC
CDR3 protein: CASSPGQNGYGYTF

V gene: TRBV4-2
J gene: TRBJ1-4
clone size: NA
D gene: NA
CDR3 DNA: TGTGCCAGCAGCCAAGATACGACTGTTAATGAAAAACTGTTTTTT
CDR3 protein: CASSQDTTVNEKLFF

V gene: TRBV7-6
J gene: TRBJ2-6
clone size: NA
D gene: NA
CDR3 DNA: TGTGCCAGCAGCTACCTGACTAGTTCCTCTGGGGCCAACGTCCTGACTTTC
CDR3 protein: CASSYLTSSSGANVLTF

V gene: TRBV7-9
J gene: TRBJ2-1
clone size: NA
D gene: NA
CDR3 DNA: TGTGCCAGCAGCCCTAAGGGGCTAGGGACCTACAATGAGCAGTTCTTC
CDR3 protein: CASSPKGLGTYNEQFF

V gene: TRBV10-2
J gene: TRBJ1-5
clone size: NA
D gene: TRBD1
CDR3 DNA: TGCGCCAGCAGTGCCCAGGGGGGCAATCAGCCCCAGCATTTT
CDR3 protein: CASSAQGGNQPQHF

V gene: TRBV7-9
J gene: TRBJ2-1
clone size: NA
D gene: TRBD2
CDR3 DNA: TGTGCCAGCAGCGGTGCTAGCGGGAGCTACAATGAGCAGTTCTTC
CDR3 protein: CASSGASGSYNEQFF

V gene: TRBV9
J gene: TRBJ2-2
clone size: once
D gene: TRBD2
CDR3 DNA: TGTGCCAGCAGCCCCCGGACTAGCGTGAACACCGGGGAGCTGTTTTTT
CDR3 protein: CASSPRTSVNTGELFF

V gene: TRBV28
J gene: TRBJ2-7
clone size: NA
D gene: NA
CDR3 DNA: TGTGCCAGCAGTTTCGGACACCTCTACGAGCAGTACTTC
CDR3 protein: CASSFGHLYEQYF

V gene: TRBV7-2
J gene: TRBJ2-5
clone size: NA
D gene: TRBD1
CDR3 DNA: TGTGCCAGCAGCGCCGAAAGGGGGCTTGAGACCCAGTACTTC
CDR3 protein: CASSAERGLETQYF